This record concerns one T cell receptor beta chain sequence. As yet, its antigen is unknown. The entry originates in a study of cytomegalovirus exposure and HLA in healthy donors. This PCR relied on a set of 60 Vbeta primers and 13 Jbeta primers. In the study's own analysis: In a later analysis, 80 million or so unique TCR beta chains included roughly 11 million shared by two or more donors. TCRdb's copy holds only in-frame clones and misses some; the assay was immunoSEQ multiplex PCR. That table furnishes V, J and clone size, whereas the DNA furnished D and trimming. The table records roughly 180,000 clones, 75% to 90% of them present only once. Overall study results and limits: When analyzed later, a missense DCLRE1C variant was found to be linked to TCR beta V- and J-gene trimming. It was reported in a later analysis that an Asian-associated ancestry cluster showed fewer N-insertions than the approximately 670-donor mean. Rates of TCR association differed by HLA locus in a later analysis, with DRB1 highest and HLA-C lowest.

V shed 2 bases and J shed 4 bases, with 11 bases lying between them. Germline lookup yields CDR1 GTSNPN and CDR2 SVGIG (reference sequence). The CDR3 length is 13 residues. V and J are TRBV30 and TRBJ1-2, with D possibly being TRBD1 (5 bases). Source material: PBMCs. This TCR was recovered from a young man in good health and CMV-seropositive. The CDR3 DNA is TGTGCCTGGAGTATAGCCGGGGGCTATGGCTACACCTTC. Amino acid sequence: CAWSIAGGYGYTF.